The clone carrying this T cell receptor (beta chain) has more than one count but fewer than ten. As yet, its antigen is unknown. Assay used: immunoSEQ multiplex PCR; TCRdb lists only in-frame clones, some missing. This sample carries 25,000 to 30,000 clones, 82% of them seen once, and the ten largest clones take 0.65% to 0.85%. This specimen comes from a study of graft-versus-host responses after intestinal transplantation. This sample comprised unstimulated CD4+ T cells sorted from spleen or lymph node cells, obtained before intestinal transplant. The receptor was isolated from a human donor who received an intestinal transplant.

The CDR3 DNA reads as TGCGCCAGCAGCCACCCGGGACAGGGCTACGAGCAGTACTTC. Translated: CASSHPGQGYEQYF. The chain recombines TRBV4-1 with TRBJ2-7, with 9 bases matching TRBD1. The germline gives CDR1 MGHRA, CDR2 YSYEKL. The CDR3 sequence is 14 residues long. Germline trimming cut 3 bases from V and 3 bases from J; bases unmatched to any gene: 3.